The present T cell receptor (beta chain) was sequenced within a study of T cell repertoires in cytomegalovirus infection. Study summary: CMV epitopes, recently identified HLA-C-restricted and well-studied HLA-B-restricted, were used. Matching HLA type and CMV infection were both indicated by public TCR beta signatures.

Trimming removed 5 bases from V and 6 bases from J, with 16 bases in between. Looked up from germline, CDR1 is SEHNR and CDR2 is FQNEAQ (reference sequence). This CDR3 is built from 14 residues. MiXCR, applied by TCRdb to the reads, yields one record per CDR3 protein. The table has roughly 990,000 distinct CDR3 sequences, approximately 31% seen once; the top ten hold around an eighth. Study-wide findings and caveats: Totalled public TCR beta family frequency picked out people who carried CMV plus the relevant HLA. Clonotypes of TCR beta that were HLA-C-restricted and CMV-specific dominated the ex vivo response.

About this clonotype: Its target is unknown.

The TCR sequence derives from a human donor in good health (CMV status not recorded). Some clones in this sample may be carry-over from other donors' samples. Material: cultured CD8+ T cells from PBMCs, obtained from culture after CMV antigen stimulation. The chain employs TRBV7-9 and TRBJ1-1; weak D call: TRBD1 (5 bases). CDR3 protein: CASSPWDSPAEAFF. The CDR3 DNA is TGTGCCAGCAGCCCATGGGACTCCCCGGCTGAAGCTTTCTTT.